One T cell receptor beta chain is described in this entry. Its specificity is not known. This record comes from a study of early T cells in non-severe SARS-CoV-2 infection. Study-level background: Unsorted whole blood bulk RNA was sequenced, with unpaired chains. Broader study findings: Using VDJdb, the matching emphasized anti-spike CD8 responses while missing private and CD4 specificities.

Germline V gene lookup returns CDR1 SNHLY and CDR2 FYNNEI. V shed 7 bases and J shed 1 base, with 11 bases lying between them. The CDR3 length is 15 residues. Each cDNA molecule carried a unique molecular identifier. TCRdb ran MiXCR on the 5' RACE reads and lists one entry per CDR3 protein. The sample has fewer than 85,000 distinct CDR3 sequences, roughly an eighth seen once. This chain joins TRBV2 and TRBJ2-6, with D possibly matching TRBD1 (5 bases). The sequence derives from an adult who was a healthcare worker with PCR-confirmed SARS-CoV-2 infection or an uninfected control (not recorded which). The sample comprised whole blood. The CDR3 sequence: CASTRRGSGANVLTF. CDR3 in DNA: TGTGCCAGCACCCGAAGGGGTTCTGGGGCCAACGTCCTGACTTTC. Variable domain in full (rest from reference TRBV2 and TRBJ2-6): EPEVTQTPSHQVTQMGQEVILRCVPISNHLYFYWYRQILGQKVEFLVSFYNNEISEKSEIFDDQFSVERPDGSNFTLKIRSTKLEDSAMYFCASTRRGSGANVLTFGAGSRLTVL.